This is a list of T cell receptor beta chains from one sample in a study of shared clonotypes between healthy human individuals. Using immunoSEQ multiplex PCR, the repertoire was profiled, and TCRdb retains in-frame clones only, with some absent. The repertoire holds more than 2 million clones, with over 85% as singletons. Specimen: naive CD4+ T cells sorted from blood. These receptors all stem from a man between 18 and 35 years old in good health. CDR3s include the opening cysteine and the closing phenylalanine or tryptophan. A D gene is named only where the DNA matches it firmly. Expanded clones get a size class; other rows say once, few or many, or leave the size out.

D: NA
V: TRBV7-9
size: NA
J: TRBJ1-4
CDR3: CASSTAYNEKLFF
DNA: TGTGCCAGCTCCACGGCTTATAATGAAAAACTGTTTTTT

D: TRBD2
V: TRBV5-4
size: NA
J: TRBJ2-7
CDR3: CASSPGTSGGPYEQYF
DNA: TGTGCCAGCAGCCCGGGGACTAGCGGGGGGCCTTACGAGCAGTACTTC

D: NA
V: TRBV6-1
size: NA
J: TRBJ1-5
CDR3: CATRSKTSPNQPQHF
DNA: TGTGCCACCAGATCCAAGACATCCCCAAATCAGCCCCAGCATTTT

D: TRBD1
V: TRBV19
size: once
J: TRBJ1-4
CDR3: CASSILGGGEPNEKLFF
DNA: TGTGCCAGTAGTATTCTGGGAGGGGGCGAACCTAATGAAAAACTGTTTTTT

D: NA
V: TRBV7-2
size: NA
J: TRBJ2-7
CDR3: CASSLSRGSYEQYF
DNA: TGTGCCAGCAGCTTATCGAGGGGATCCTACGAGCAGTACTTC

D: NA
V: TRBV5-6
size: NA
J: TRBJ2-5
CDR3: CASSSTIEGETQYF
DNA: TGTGCCAGCAGCTCAACGATAGAGGGAGAGACCCAGTACTTC

D: NA
V: TRBV30
size: NA
J: TRBJ1-4
CDR3: CAGLAIGGRSEKLFF
DNA: TGTGCCGGATTAGCGATTGGGGGCCGGAGTGAAAAACTGTTTTTT

D: NA
V: TRBV29-1
size: NA
J: TRBJ2-3
CDR3: CSVEAGTHTDTQYF
DNA: TGCAGCGTTGAAGCCGGGACCCACACAGATACGCAGTATTTT

D: NA
V: TRBV2
size: NA
J: TRBJ2-7
CDR3: CASSELSFTYEQYF
DNA: TGTGCCAGCAGTGAATTGTCTTTTACCTACGAGCAGTACTTC

D: TRBD1
V: TRBV6-7
size: NA
J: TRBJ1-3
CDR3: CASSYPPSGVGTGAENTIYF
DNA: TGTGCCAGCAGTTACCCCCCAAGTGGGGTCGGGACAGGGGCAGAAAACACCATATATTTT

D: TRBD1
V: TRBV30
size: few
J: TRBJ2-7
CDR3: CAWSVGYRGLYF
DNA: TGTGCCTGGAGTGTAGGGTACAGGGGCCTATACTTC

D: NA
V: TRBV6-6
size: NA
J: TRBJ1-5
CDR3: CASSYSVREKQPQHF
DNA: TGTGCCAGCAGTTACTCGGTGAGGGAGAAACAGCCCCAGCATTTT

D: NA
V: TRBV6-6
size: NA
J: TRBJ1-2
CDR3: CASSYSGGNYGYTF
DNA: TGTGCCAGCAGTTACTCGGGGGGAAACTATGGCTACACCTTC

D: NA
V: TRBV2
size: NA
J: TRBJ2-5
CDR3: CASSEGTIQGYF
DNA: TGTGCCAGCAGTGAAGGGACTATTCAGGGGTACTTC

D: NA
V: TRBV30
size: NA
J: TRBJ2-7
CDR3: CAWSVEGGEQYF
DNA: TGTGCCTGGAGTGTAGAGGGAGGCGAGCAGTACTTC

D: TRBD1
V: TRBV7-8
size: once
J: TRBJ2-5
CDR3: CASSLAQGAETQYF
DNA: TGTGCCAGCAGCTTAGCGCAGGGGGCAGAGACCCAGTACTTC

D: NA
V: TRBV5-4
size: NA
J: TRBJ1-6
CDR3: CASSLQGLNSPLHF
DNA: TGTGCCAGCAGCTTACAGGGTCTCAATTCACCCCTCCACTTT

D: NA
V: TRBV6-6
size: NA
J: TRBJ2-5
CDR3: CASSYSQIQETQYF
DNA: TGTGCCAGCAGTTACAGTCAGATCCAAGAGACCCAGTACTTC

D: NA
V: TRBV30
size: NA
J: TRBJ1-1
CDR3: CAGSERGTEAFF
DNA: TGTGCGGGGAGTGAGAGGGGCACTGAAGCTTTCTTT

D: NA
V: TRBV19
size: NA
J: TRBJ1-3
CDR3: CASRQHSGNTIYF
DNA: TGTGCCAGTAGACAACACTCTGGAAACACCATATATTTT

D: NA
V: TRBV11-2
size: NA
J: TRBJ2-3
CDR3: CASTPHRTYTDTQYF
DNA: TGTGCCAGCACTCCTCATAGGACCTACACAGATACGCAGTATTTT

D: TRBD1
V: TRBV5-1
size: NA
J: TRBJ1-1
CDR3: CASSFRTGGFYTEAFF
DNA: TGCGCCAGCAGCTTTAGGACAGGGGGCTTTTACACTGAAGCTTTCTTT

D: NA
V: TRBV28
size: NA
J: TRBJ1-2
CDR3: CASSSPDRNYGYTF
DNA: TGTGCCAGCAGTTCCCCTGACAGGAACTATGGCTACACCTTC

D: NA
V: TRBV7-2
size: NA
J: TRBJ2-7
CDR3: CASSLVSGFEQYF
DNA: TGTGCCAGCAGCTTAGTGTCAGGGTTCGAGCAGTACTTC

D: NA
V: TRBV30
size: NA
J: TRBJ1-2
CDR3: CAWRLPPPANYGYTF
DNA: TGTGCCTGGAGACTTCCACCACCGGCTAACTATGGCTACACCTTC

D: NA
V: TRBV18
size: once
J: TRBJ1-6
CDR3: CASSLSARDSPLHF
DNA: TGTGCCAGCTCACTTTCCGCCCGGGATTCACCCCTCCACTTT

D: NA
V: TRBV18
size: NA
J: TRBJ1-3
CDR3: CASSPRTEDSGNTIYF
DNA: TGTGCCAGCTCACCTAGGACAGAGGACTCTGGAAACACCATATATTTT

D: NA
V: TRBV6-5
size: NA
J: TRBJ2-2
CDR3: CASSFDRFTGEPFF
DNA: TGTGCCAGCAGTTTCGACAGATTTACCGGGGAGCCGTTTTTT

D: NA
V: TRBV2
size: NA
J: TRBJ1-6
CDR3: CASSEGLNYNSPLHF
DNA: TGTGCCAGCAGTGAGGGACTCAACTATAATTCACCCCTCCACTTT

D: NA
V: TRBV4-1
size: NA
J: TRBJ1-6
CDR3: CASSDRDPNSPLHF
DNA: TGCGCCAGCAGCGACCGGGACCCTAATTCACCCCTCCACTTT

D: NA
V: TRBV7-2
size: NA
J: TRBJ2-1
CDR3: CASSFRDPDSYNEQFF
DNA: TGTGCCAGCAGCTTCCGGGACCCCGACAGCTACAATGAGCAGTTCTTC